These T cell receptor beta chains were read from a single sample in a study of T cell responses to AZD1222 COVID-19 vaccine. Only in-frame clones appear in the TCRdb table, and some are missing; sequencing was by immunoSEQ multiplex PCR. Of over 110,000 clones listed, about 93% are singletons. The specimen was peripheral blood, collected on day 0 of AZD1222 vaccination. The origin of the receptors is an adult in good health. The CDR3 runs from the conserved cysteine through the conserved F or W. A D gene is named only where the DNA matches it firmly. The size of a clone is reported for some rows only, either as once, few or many, or as a class for expanded clones.

V gene,D gene,clone size,J gene,CDR3 protein,CDR3 DNA
TRBV10-3,NA,NA,TRBJ2-2,CAISVGSNTGELFF,TGTGCCATCAGTGTGGGCTCGAACACCGGGGAGCTGTTTTTT
TRBV18,NA,NA,TRBJ2-7,CASSPLVEQYF,TGTGCCAGCTCCCCCCTCGTCGAGCAGTACTTC
TRBV5-6,NA,NA,TRBJ2-6,CASSPRESGANVLTF,TGTGCCAGCAGCCCCAGGGAATCTGGGGCCAACGTCCTGACTTTC
TRBV5-4,NA,NA,TRBJ1-2,CASSLSSSWRYGYTF,TGTGCCAGCAGCTTAAGCAGCAGCTGGAGGTATGGCTACACCTTC
TRBV6-2/TRBV6-3,NA,once,TRBJ2-2,CASSYDLQTGELFF,TGTGCCAGCAGTTACGATTTGCAAACCGGGGAGCTGTTTTTT
TRBV7-2,NA,NA,TRBJ1-2,CASSLVSGGNYTF,TGTGCCAGCAGCTTAGTTTCCGGCGGGAACTACACCTTC
TRBV28,NA,NA,TRBJ1-1,CASSLGNTEAFF,TGTGCCAGCAGTTTGGGGAACACTGAAGCTTTCTTT
TRBV25-1,NA,NA,TRBJ2-6,CASSGRQDPGANVLTF,TGTGCCAGCAGTGGTAGACAGGACCCTGGGGCCAACGTCCTGACTTTC
TRBV11-2,NA,NA,TRBJ1-1,CASSFQSAETEPLNTEAFF,TGTGCCAGCAGCTTCCAAAGCGCGGAGACAGAACCTTTGAACACTGAAGCTTTCTTT
TRBV3-1/TRBV3-2,TRBD1,NA,TRBJ1-6,CASSPGAGGRSPLHF,TGTGCCAGCAGCCCGGGGGCAGGGGGCAGGTCACCCCTCCACTTT
TRBV19,NA,once,TRBJ1-5,CASIGGSNQPQHF,TGTGCCAGTATAGGAGGGAGCAATCAGCCCCAGCATTTT
TRBV19,NA,NA,TRBJ1-5,CASSILGQPQHF,TGTGCCAGTAGTATTTTAGGACAGCCCCAGCATTTT
TRBV5-1,NA,NA,TRBJ1-5,CANSQNSNQPQHF,TGCGCCAACAGCCAAAATAGCAATCAGCCCCAGCATTTT
TRBV3-1/TRBV3-2,NA,NA,TRBJ2-2,CASSQINTGELFF,TGTGCCAGCAGCCAAATAAACACCGGGGAGCTGTTTTTT
TRBV11-3,NA,NA,TRBJ2-7,CASSLAGKYEQYF,TGTGCCAGCAGCCTAGCAGGGAAGTACGAGCAGTACTTC
TRBV7-9,TRBD2,NA,TRBJ2-2,CASSLGGLADGELFF,TGTGCCAGCAGCTTAGGGGGACTAGCAGACGGGGAGCTGTTTTTT
TRBV19,NA,NA,TRBJ1-3,CASEQASGNTIYF,TGTGCCAGTGAACAGGCATCTGGAAACACCATATATTTT
TRBV6-4,TRBD2,once,TRBJ2-7,CASSSGRIPLIYEQYF,TGTGCCAGCAGTAGCGGGAGGATCCCCCTAATCTACGAGCAGTACTTC
TRBV10-3,TRBD2,NA,TRBJ2-2,CAIKGTSGPPPGELFF,TGTGCCATCAAGGGGACTAGCGGGCCCCCGCCCGGGGAGCTGTTTTTT
TRBV5-5,TRBD1,few,TRBJ1-6,CASSLGQGFSPLHF,TGTGCCAGCAGCTTGGGACAGGGATTTTCACCCCTCCACTTT
TRBV6-2/TRBV6-3,TRBD2,few,TRBJ2-7,CASSQWGGNSYEQYF,TGTGCCAGCAGTCAATGGGGAGGGAACTCCTACGAGCAGTACTTC
TRBV20-1,NA,NA,TRBJ1-3,CSASGGPISGNTIYF,TGCAGTGCTAGTGGGGGACCTATCTCTGGAAACACCATATATTTT
TRBV5-1,TRBD2,NA,TRBJ2-7,CASSLGELPGLHEQYF,TGCGCCAGCAGCTTGGGGGAGCTTCCGGGACTACACGAGCAGTACTTC
TRBV5-5,NA,NA,TRBJ2-2,CASSLQTGGANTGELFF,TGTGCCAGCAGCTTACAGACAGGAGGCGCGAACACCGGGGAGCTGTTTTTT
TRBV7-9,TRBD1,NA,TRBJ1-1,CASSPIPTRQGAEAFF,TGTGCCAGCAGCCCAATTCCAACCCGACAGGGGGCTGAAGCTTTCTTT
TRBV11-2,TRBD1,NA,TRBJ2-3,CASSSLGGRGDTQYF,TGTGCCAGCAGCTCCTTAGGGGGCCGGGGAGATACGCAGTATTTT
TRBV5-1,NA,NA,TRBJ2-1,CASSWDPRTPIDNNEQFF,TGCGCCAGCAGCTGGGACCCTCGGACTCCTATAGACAACAATGAGCAGTTCTTC
TRBV5-6,TRBD1,NA,TRBJ1-2,CASGEGAEYGYTF,TGTGCCAGCGGGGAGGGGGCCGAGTATGGCTACACCTTC
TRBV2,TRBD1,NA,TRBJ2-5,CASSGQGAQETQYF,TGTGCCAGCAGTGGACAGGGGGCACAGGAGACCCAGTACTTC
TRBV7-2,TRBD1,NA,TRBJ2-3,CASSLRGPSTDTQYF,TGTGCCAGCAGCTTAAGGGGGCCTAGCACAGATACGCAGTATTTT
TRBV7-9,NA,NA,TRBJ2-1,CASSLERRGWGNEQFF,TGTGCCAGCAGCTTAGAAAGGAGGGGTTGGGGCAATGAGCAGTTCTTC
TRBV6-5,NA,NA,TRBJ1-1,CASTGTGNTEAFF,TGTGCCAGCACCGGAACAGGGAACACTGAAGCTTTCTTT
TRBV7-6,NA,NA,TRBJ2-7,CASSPGAEQYF,TGTGCCAGCAGCCCCGGGGCCGAGCAGTACTTC
TRBV6-2/TRBV6-3,TRBD2,NA,TRBJ2-5,CASSRLAGGGETQYF,TGTGCCAGCAGTAGACTAGCGGGAGGCGGGGAGACCCAGTACTTC
TRBV2,NA,NA,TRBJ1-1,CASARQPNTEAFF,TGTGCCAGCGCCAGACAGCCTAACACTGAAGCTTTCTTT
TRBV13,TRBD1,NA,TRBJ1-2,CASSLDRGRYGYTF,TGTGCCAGCAGCTTGGACAGGGGGAGATATGGCTACACCTTC
TRBV6-5,NA,NA,TRBJ2-3,CASSYLRAKDTQYF,TGTGCCAGCAGTTACCTGCGGGCCAAAGATACGCAGTATTTT
TRBV7-7,TRBD2,NA,TRBJ2-5,CASSLRTSGRYQETQYF,TGTGCTAGCAGCTTAAGGACTAGCGGGAGGTACCAAGAGACCCAGTACTTC
TRBV29-1,TRBD2,NA,TRBJ2-1,CSGTSGRVGDEQFF,TGCAGCGGGACTAGCGGGAGAGTTGGCGATGAGCAGTTCTTC
TRBV19,TRBD1,many,TRBJ1-2,CASSIAGRGLGGYTF,TGTGCCAGTAGTATAGCTGGCAGGGGGCTAGGTGGCTACACCTTC
TRBV29-1,NA,NA,TRBJ1-1,CSVFGGNTEAFF,TGCAGCGTTTTTGGGGGGAACACTGAAGCTTTCTTT
TRBV6-2/TRBV6-3,NA,NA,TRBJ1-2,CASSGDTAGYTF,TGTGCCAGCAGTGGGGACACCGCTGGCTACACCTTC
TRBV5-1,TRBD2,few,TRBJ2-2,CASSQLTGRETGELFF,TGCGCCAGCAGCCAACTGACTGGGAGGGAAACCGGGGAGCTGTTTTTT
TRBV25-1,TRBD2,NA,TRBJ2-6,CASSEYGGRSSGANVLTF,TGTGCCAGCAGTGAATACGGCGGGAGGAGCTCTGGGGCCAACGTCCTGACTTTC
TRBV9,TRBD1,NA,TRBJ2-7,CASSAGTVNFYEQYF,TGTGCCAGCAGCGCCGGGACAGTTAATTTCTACGAGCAGTACTTC
TRBV5-1,TRBD1,NA,TRBJ2-2,CASSFDRVTTGELFF,TGCGCCAGCAGTTTCGACAGGGTGACCACCGGGGAGCTGTTTTTT
TRBV11-1,NA,NA,TRBJ1-2,CASSPGPEDYGYTF,TGTGCCAGCAGCCCGGGCCCCGAGGACTATGGCTACACCTTC